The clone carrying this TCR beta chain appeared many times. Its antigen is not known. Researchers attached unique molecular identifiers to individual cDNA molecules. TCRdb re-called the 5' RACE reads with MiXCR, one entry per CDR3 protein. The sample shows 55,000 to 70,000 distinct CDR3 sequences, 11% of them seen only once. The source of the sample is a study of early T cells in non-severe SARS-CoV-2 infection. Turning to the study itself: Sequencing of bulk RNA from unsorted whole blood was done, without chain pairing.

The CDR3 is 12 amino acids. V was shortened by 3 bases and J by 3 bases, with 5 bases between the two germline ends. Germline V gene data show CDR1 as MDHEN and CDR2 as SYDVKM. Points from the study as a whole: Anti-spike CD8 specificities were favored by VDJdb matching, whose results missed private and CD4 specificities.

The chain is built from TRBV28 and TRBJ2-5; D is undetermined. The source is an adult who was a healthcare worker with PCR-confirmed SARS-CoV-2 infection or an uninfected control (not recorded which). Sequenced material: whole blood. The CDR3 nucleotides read TGTGCCAGCAGTTTTGGCAAAGAGACCCAGTACTTC. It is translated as CASSFGKETQYF.